Shown below are 11 T cell receptor beta chains from a single sample sequenced in a study of OX40 agonist ivuxolimab in advanced cancers. This table comes from immunoSEQ multiplex PCR, and its TCRdb copy is limited to in-frame clones, with some not included. The sample carries tens of thousands of clones, approximately 90% recorded once. Source: CD4+ or CD8+ T cells sorted from blood, taken in a trial of the OX40 agonist ivuxolimab. Source of these receptors: an adult with an advanced solid tumor such as melanoma, head and neck, liver or kidney cancer.

The chain uses TRBV5-4 and TRBJ2-1; 11 nucleotides line up with TRBD2. This CDR3 is 15 amino acids long. With V trimmed by 4 bases and J by 7 bases, 7 bases remained unmatched. Germline V lookup: CDR1 SGHNT, CDR2 YYREEE (reference sequence). The CDR3 loop reads CASSQGLAAQNEQFF. For the CDR3, the DNA is TGTGCCAGCAGCCAGGGACTAGCGGCCCAGAATGAGCAGTTCTTC.

This rearrangement joins TRBV7-8 to TRBJ2-7; the match to TRBD2 covers 13 bases. The germline V gene encodes CDR1 SGHVS and CDR2 FQNEAQ. The CDR3 extends over 15 amino acids. After removal of 4 bases from V and 4 bases from J, the junction contained 4 bases not matched to a gene. The CDR3 here is CASSSRTSGSYEQYF. The CDR3 coding sequence is TGTGCCAGCAGCTCCCGGACTAGCGGGAGTTACGAGCAGTACTTC.

The rearrangement uses TRBV5-1 and TRBJ2-1; D uncertain. V shed 4 bases and J shed 5 bases, with 4 bases lying between them. This CDR3 comprises 11 residues. The germline gives CDR1 SGHRS, CDR2 YFSETQ. The DNA for the CDR3 is TGCGCCAGCAGCGGGCACAATGAGCAGTTCTTC. It translates to CASSGHNEQFF.

The chain joins TRBV6-1 to TRBJ1-5; D is perhaps TRBD1 (5 bases). V lost 5 bases and J lost 5, with 16 bases in between. This CDR3 is 15 amino acids long. Germline CDR1 MNHNS, CDR2 SASEGT. The CDR3 protein is CASSKPLGTDQPQHF. Written as DNA, the CDR3 is TGTGCCAGCAGTAAACCACTCGGGACTGATCAGCCCCAGCATTTT.

The genes are TRBV11-2 and TRBJ2-5; 7 bases align to TRBD1. The CDR3 covers 17 residues. Per the germline V gene, CDR1 is SGHAT and CDR2 is FQNNGV. Germline trimming cut 0 bases from V and 4 bases from J; bases unmatched to any gene: 11. CDR3 amino acids: CASSLDQGVSVRETQYF. Here the CDR3 DNA reads TGTGCCAGCAGCTTAGATCAGGGGGTATCTGTCAGAGAGACCCAGTACTTC.

The rearrangement links TRBV11-2 to TRBJ2-1; a possible D gene is TRBD1 (5 bases). This CDR3 is built from 14 residues. The germline CDR1 and CDR2 sequences are SGHAT and FQNNGV. V was cut by 8 bases and J by 5 bases, with 16 bases left in between. CDR3 nucleotides: TGTGCCAGCGGGGCAGTTATGGGGAACAATGAGCAGTTCTTC. It is translated as CASGAVMGNNEQFF.

V and J are TRBV11-2 and TRBJ1-3; D call uncertain. The CDR3 covers 15 residues. Germline CDR1 is SGHAT and CDR2 is FQNNGV. Trimming cost V 3 bases and J 1 base, with 10 bases left between them. The CDR3 reads CASSFSDGSGNTIYF. In nucleotides, the CDR3 is TGTGCCAGCAGCTTCTCGGACGGTTCTGGAAACACCATATATTTT.

The genes are TRBV27 and TRBJ2-2; 9 bases agree with TRBD2. In germline, CDR1 is MNHEY, CDR2 SMNVEV (reference sequence). After removal of 2 bases from V and 7 bases from J, the junction contained 5 bases not matched to a gene. The CDR3 consists of 15 residues. This chain's CDR3 is CASSLLAGFDGELFF. CDR3 nucleotide sequence: TGTGCCAGCAGTTTACTAGCGGGATTCGACGGGGAGCTGTTTTTT.

The rearrangement uses TRBV9 and TRBJ2-2; the match to TRBD1 covers 8 bases. The ends lost 0 bases at V and 7 bases at J; junction bases unmatched: 5. This CDR3 is built from 15 residues. Germline lookup yields CDR1 SGDLS and CDR2 YYNGEE. The CDR3 DNA follows: TGTGCCAGCAGCGTAGAAGGACAGGGTAACGGGGAGCTGTTTTTT. Translation: CASSVEGQGNGELFF.

The count of this clone is one. V is TRBV7-2 and J is TRBJ2-5, with TRBD1 matching over 8 bases. The germline CDR1 and CDR2 sequences are SGHTA and FQGNSA. This CDR3 spans 16 amino acids. V dropped 6 bases and J dropped 6; count of bases not matched to a gene: 15. Here the CDR3 reads CASRSPGTGLAQTQYF. The CDR3 DNA is TGTGCCAGCAGGTCACCCGGGACAGGACTTGCGCAGACCCAGTACTTC.

This clone has only one observation. CDR3 bases: TGTGCCAGCAGAGGGACAGAGAATTCACCCCTCCACTTT. Encoded protein: CASRGTENSPLHF. J is TRBJ1-6 and V is TRBV2; 7 nucleotides agree with TRBD1. This CDR3 is built from 13 residues. Germline CDR1 reads SNHLY; CDR2 reads FYNNEI. V dropped 6 bases and J dropped 7; count of bases not matched to a gene: 3.